The 29 T cell receptor beta chains listed next were all sequenced from one sample in a study of cytomegalovirus exposure and HLA in healthy donors (dated by TCRdb to 2016 to 2017). Libraries were prepared through the immunoSEQ multiplex PCR assay. For the multiplex PCR, a mixture combining 60 forward primers for TCR Vbeta segments and 13 reverse primers for TCR Jbeta segments was used. The table comes from immuneACCESS by way of TCRdb, which keeps in-frame sequences with V and J called. Part of the clones is missing from these tables; in studies checked, under half for an unresolved V gene and the rest for unknown reasons. The sample yields under 200,000 clones; approximately 80% were counted once. Roughly 2.6% of the sample belongs to the ten largest clones. The sequenced sample consisted of PBMCs. These receptors came from a woman between 50 and 59 years old in good health and CMV-seropositive.

V usage is TRBV6-5 and J usage is TRBJ1-3; D is ambiguous. The CDR3 is 14 residues long. Germline lookup yields CDR1 MNHEY and CDR2 SVGAGI. V was clipped by 2 bases and J by 4 bases, with 9 bases between them. The CDR3 coding sequence is TGTGCCAGCAGTTACGAGGGTGGAGGAAACACCATATATTTT. Encoded protein: CASSYEGGGNTIYF.

The chain couples TRBV11-2 to TRBJ2-7; TRBD2 matches at 8 bases. J lost 0 bases, V lost 1 base, and 5 bases had no gene match. The germline V gene encodes CDR1 SGHAT and CDR2 FQNNGV. The CDR3 extends over 16 amino acids. The CDR3, as DNA: TGTGCCAGCAGCTTAGGGGGCGGGGGGCACTCCTACGAGCAGTACTTC. Translated: CASSLGGGGHSYEQYF.

The chain carries TRBV5-8 and TRBJ1-3; no firm D call. The CDR3 loop spans 17 amino acids. The germline V gene has CDR1 SGHTS and CDR2 YDEGEE. V was shortened by 4 bases and J by 0 bases, with 17 bases between the two germline ends. The CDR3 sequence is CASSMRIGEPSGNTIYF. The CDR3 DNA sequence: TGTGCCAGCAGCATGCGCATCGGGGAACCCTCTGGAAACACCATATATTTT.

The rearrangement joins TRBV6-5 to TRBJ2-1, with D unclear. The CDR3 loop spans 12 amino acids. The ends were cut back, 0 bases at V and 7 bases at J, with 4 bases in the middle. Germline V lookup: CDR1 MNHEY, CDR2 SVGAGI. CDR3 nucleotide sequence: TGTGCCAGCAGTTACTCTTTAAATGAGCAGTTCTTC. Translated, it gives CASSYSLNEQFF.

The rearrangement links TRBV19 to TRBJ2-3; 11 nucleotides align to TRBD1. V shed 5 bases and J 1 base; nucleotides not matched to a gene: 11. Looked up from germline, CDR1 is LNHDA and CDR2 is SQIVND (reference sequence). The CDR3 has 18 residues. The CDR3 reads CASSPRPGTGGGTDTQYF. CDR3 DNA: TGTGCCAGTAGTCCCCGTCCCGGGACAGGGGGTGGCACAGATACGCAGTATTTT.

This clone was counted a few times. The rearrangement joins TRBV5-8 to TRBJ1-5; D possibly corresponds to TRBD1 (6 bases). Between the trimmed V and J ends, which lost 6 bases and 6 bases, there was a span of 10 bases. The CDR3 has 12 amino acids. Per the germline V gene, CDR1 is SGHTS and CDR2 is YDEGEE. The CDR3 loop reads CASKGTSQPQHF. Here the CDR3 DNA reads TGTGCCAGCAAAGGGACAAGTCAGCCCCAGCATTTT.

This clone was found a few times. The chain uses TRBV6-5 and TRBJ1-1, with 8 nucleotides matching TRBD1. The CDR3 extends over 16 amino acids. J lost 6 bases, V lost 0 bases, and 9 bases had no gene match. The germline CDR1 and CDR2 sequences are MNHEY and SVGAGI. This chain's CDR3 is CASSYSMGIQGAEAFF. The DNA for the CDR3 is TGTGCCAGCAGTTACTCGATGGGGATACAGGGGGCTGAAGCTTTCTTT.

This chain connects TRBV6-1 to TRBJ1-5; TRBD1 matches at 9 bases. V lost 6 bases, J lost 4 bases, and 4 bases stayed unmatched. The CDR3 extends over 14 amino acids. The germline V gene has CDR1 MNHNS and CDR2 SASEGT. Here the CDR3 DNA reads TGTGCCAGCAGAAGAGGGACAGGGAATCAGCCCCAGCATTTT. Amino acids: CASRRGTGNQPQHF.

V is TRBV4-2 and J is TRBJ2-3, with 9 bases matching TRBD2. Looked up from germline, CDR1 is LGHNA and CDR2 is YNFKEQ. The CDR3 runs 17 residues. With 0 bases clipped from V and 1 base from J, the junction kept 5 bases outside the gene matches. The CDR3: CASSQDSVAGGTDTQYF. The CDR3 nucleotides read TGTGCCAGCAGCCAAGATTCGGTAGCGGGGGGCACAGATACGCAGTATTTT.

The rearrangement uses TRBV21-1 and TRBJ2-5; no DNA check was done on the table's D call, TRBD1. TRBV21-1 is deemed a pseudogene. The CDR3 sequence is 19 residues long. CDR3 residues: CASSKAKRSGTEHQETQYF. The CDR3 DNA reads TGTGCCAGCAGCAAAGCAAAGCGGTCCGGGACAGAACACCAAGAGACCCAGTACTTC.

For the CDR3, the DNA is TGTGCCAGCAGCGCCTCGTTCTTCCGGGAGCTGTTTTTT. It codes for CASSASFFRELFF. V is TRBV9 and J is TRBJ2-2; D remains unclear. Germline V gives CDR1 SGDLS, CDR2 YYNGEE. The CDR3 runs to 13 residues. Trimming stripped 3 bases from V and 9 bases from J, with 12 bases between.

The rearrangement joins TRBV7-3 to TRBJ2-3; TRBD2 matches 10 bases. V was clipped by 1 base and J by 4 bases; unmatched bases: 5. The CDR3 is made up of 16 amino acids. The germline V gene encodes CDR1 SGHTA and CDR2 FQGTGA. The CDR3 DNA reads TGTGCCAGCAGCTTAAACAGCGGGGGGGGGCCAGATACGCAGTATTTT. The encoded protein is CASSLNSGGGPDTQYF.

This chain uses TRBV5-4 with TRBJ2-6; 7 nucleotides agree with TRBD1. Germline values: CDR1 SGHNT, CDR2 YYREEE (reference sequence). There are 17 residues in the CDR3. J was trimmed by 3 bases and V by 3 bases; bases with no gene match: 9. DNA of the CDR3: TGTGCCAGCAGCTCCCCCCCGACAGGGTATGGGGCCAACGTCCTGACTTTC. The encoded protein is CASSSPPTGYGANVLTF.

This clone appeared a few times. The chain carries TRBV6-6 and TRBJ1-3; 7 positions match TRBD1. V was clipped by 5 bases and J by 4 bases; unmatched bases: 2. The germline CDR1 and CDR2 sequences are MNHNY and SVGAGI (reference sequence). This CDR3 is 13 amino acids long. The CDR3 loop is CASSAGGGNTIYF. The CDR3 nucleotides read TGTGCCAGCAGTGCAGGGGGAGGAAACACCATATATTTT.

This clone was seen only once. The chain has TRBV6-9 and TRBJ2-7; D is possibly TRBD2 (6 bases). Germline values: CDR1 MNHGY, CDR2 SVAAGI. With 6 bases removed from V and 6 bases from J, the gap between germline ends came to 18 bases. The CDR3 totals 14 residues. CDR3 sequence (DNA): TGTGCCAGCAGGGGAGGTCCCCGACCCTGCGAGCAGTACTTC. It codes for CASRGGPRPCEQYF.

This chain links TRBV28 with TRBJ2-3, with D perhaps TRBD2 (5 bases). CDR3 size: 15 residues. Trimming removed 1 base from V and 1 base from J, with 9 bases in between. Per the germline V gene, CDR1 is MDHEN and CDR2 is SYDVKM. CDR3 coding DNA: TGTGCCAGCAGTTTATCGGGGAGTCGCACAGATACGCAGTATTTT. Protein product: CASSLSGSRTDTQYF.

The chain has TRBV6-1 and TRBJ1-2; D gene uncertain. In germline, CDR1 is MNHNS, CDR2 SASEGT. CDR3 size: 14 residues. Trimming shortened V by 4 bases and J by 7 bases, and 16 bases separated the two germline ends. CDR3 coding DNA: TGTGCCAGCAGTGCCCGGACCGGACTGACTGGCTACACCTTC. Translating gives CASSARTGLTGYTF.

This chain connects TRBV6-5 to TRBJ1-2, with 8 bases that match TRBD1. The CDR3 consists of 11 residues. The V segment lost 10 bases and the J segment 7 bases; nucleotides outside the gene matches: 5. Germline-derived CDR1 and CDR2 are MNHEY and SVGAGI. The CDR3 sequence: CATSGGLGYTF. The CDR3 DNA reads as TGTGCCACCTCAGGGGGCCTTGGCTACACCTTC.

In DNA, the CDR3 is TGTGCCAGCAGTTTAGCCAGGGCCAACTATGGCTACACCTTC. It specifies CASSLARANYGYTF. The chain joins TRBV27 to TRBJ1-2; possibly TRBD1 for D (5 bases). Trimming stripped 2 bases from V and 2 bases from J, with 9 bases between. Germline loops: CDR1 MNHEY, CDR2 SMNVEV (reference sequence). This CDR3 spans 14 amino acids.

This clone has more than one count but fewer than ten. This sequence joins TRBV14 and TRBJ2-1; D might be TRBD2 (6 bases). The V end lost 0 bases, the J end lost 9 bases, and 12 bases lay between the germline ends. CDR1 is SGHDN and CDR2 is FVKESK in the germline V gene. This CDR3 contains 14 residues. CDR3 nucleotides: TGTGCCAGCAGCCAAGATGTAAACGGGAGTGAGCAGTTCTTC. Its translation: CASSQDVNGSEQFF. The whole variable domain, filled in from reference TRBV14 and TRBJ2-1, reads EAGVTQFPSHSVIEKGQTVTLRCDPISGHDNLYWYRRVMGKEIKFLLHFVKESKQDESGMPNNRFLAERTGGTYSTLKVQPAELEDSGVYFCASSQDVNGSEQFFGPGTRLTVL.

V usage is TRBV7-9 and J usage is TRBJ1-1; 7 positions match TRBD1. The CDR3 has 15 residues. With 6 bases clipped from V and 0 bases from J, the junction kept 7 bases outside the gene matches. Germline CDR1 SEHNR, CDR2 FQNEAQ (reference sequence). CDR3 sequence: CASRNNRGMNTEAFF. CDR3 in DNA: TGTGCCAGCAGAAACAACAGGGGCATGAACACTGAAGCTTTCTTT.

The chain carries TRBV6-1 and TRBJ1-4, with 9 bases fitting TRBD1. There are 14 residues in the CDR3. Germline V gene sequence: CDR1 MNHNS, CDR2 SASEGT. J gave up 8 bases and V 5 bases, and 6 bases lay outside the gene matches. Written as DNA, the CDR3 is TGTGCCAGCAGTTGGGACAGGGTGGGGGAAAAACTGTTTTTT. Protein product: CASSWDRVGEKLFF.

V gene TRBV21-1 combines with J gene TRBJ2-5; the table calls TRBD2, which could not be checked here. TRBV21-1 is classified as a pseudogene. The CDR3 runs to 13 residues. The CDR3 loop is CASSKGGSETQYF. The CDR3 nucleotides are TGTGCCAGCAGCAAAGGAGGGTCCGAGACCCAGTACTTC.

The CDR3 bases are TGTGCCAGCAGCGTAGCCCCTCTGGAGGAAGCTTTCTTT. This gives the protein CASSVAPLEEAFF. This chain connects TRBV9 to TRBJ1-1; D gene uncertain. The CDR3 extends over 13 amino acids. Trimming removed 0 bases from V and 8 bases from J, with 11 bases in between. Germline lookup yields CDR1 SGDLS and CDR2 YYNGEE.

The chain couples TRBV4-3 to TRBJ1-4; 7 nucleotides line up with TRBD1. J gave up 8 bases and V 1 base, and 7 bases lay outside the gene matches. There are 15 residues in the CDR3. CDR1 LGHNA and CDR2 YSLEER come from the germline V gene. The CDR3 protein is CASSQGLQGNEKLFF. The CDR3 DNA sequence: TGCGCCAGCAGCCAAGGCCTACAGGGGAACGAAAAACTGTTTTTT.

This clone has just a few counts. This chain connects TRBV6-1 to TRBJ2-2; D is uncertain. Germline V gives CDR1 MNHNS, CDR2 SASEGT. V was cut by 5 bases and J by 2 bases, with 6 bases left in between. The CDR3 extends over 13 amino acids. The CDR3, as DNA: TGTGCCAGCAGTATGAGAAACACCGGGGAGCTGTTTTTT. It is translated as CASSMRNTGELFF.

This chain joins TRBV7-2 and TRBJ2-3; no firm D call. CDR3 length: 15 residues. Germline CDR1 and CDR2: SGHTA and FQGNSA. The V and J ends lost 1 base and 0 bases respectively, with 8 bases between them. CDR3 DNA: TGTGCCAGCAGCTTAGTGGGCGCTAGCACAGATACGCAGTATTTT. Translation: CASSLVGASTDTQYF.

In regard to this clone: The same CDR3 can be traced to other DNA sequences in this sample. The chain recombines TRBV5-1 with TRBJ2-3; 8 bases agree with TRBD1. Germline V gene lookup returns CDR1 SGHRS and CDR2 YFSETQ. The CDR3 spans 14 residues. V lost 4 bases to trimming and J lost 3 bases; unmatched junction nucleotides: 4. CDR3 protein: CASSPGQGTDTQYF. DNA of the CDR3: TGCGCCAGCAGCCCTGGACAGGGAACAGATACGCAGTATTTT.

This clone has more than one count but fewer than ten. This chain joins TRBV6-5 and TRBJ1-1, with unresolved D. This CDR3 is 13 amino acids long. Deletions cut 3 bases from V and 8 bases from J, with 13 bases between. Germline V gene data show CDR1 as MNHEY and CDR2 as SVGAGI. The CDR3 DNA is TGTGCCAGCAGTTATCAAACACAGACAGAAGCTTTCTTT. Protein product: CASSYQTQTEAFF.